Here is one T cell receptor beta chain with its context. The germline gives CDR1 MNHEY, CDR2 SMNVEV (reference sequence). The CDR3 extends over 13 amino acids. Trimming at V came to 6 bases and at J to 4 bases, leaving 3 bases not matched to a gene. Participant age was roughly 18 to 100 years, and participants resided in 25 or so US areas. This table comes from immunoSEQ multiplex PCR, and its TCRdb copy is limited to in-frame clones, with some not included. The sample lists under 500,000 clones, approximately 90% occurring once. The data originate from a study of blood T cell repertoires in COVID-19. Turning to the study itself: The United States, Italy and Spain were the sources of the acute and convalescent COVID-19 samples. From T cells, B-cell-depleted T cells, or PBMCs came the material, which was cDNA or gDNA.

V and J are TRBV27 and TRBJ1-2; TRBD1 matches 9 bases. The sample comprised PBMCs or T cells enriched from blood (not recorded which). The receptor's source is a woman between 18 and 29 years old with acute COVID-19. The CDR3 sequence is CASRGQGIYGYTF. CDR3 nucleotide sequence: TGTGCCAGCAGGGGACAGGGTATCTATGGCTACACCTTC.